The T cell receptor (beta chain) under discussion was sequenced for a study of blood T cell repertoires in COVID-19. Trimming at V came to 2 bases and at J to 6 bases, leaving 12 bases not matched to a gene. This CDR3 is built from 17 residues. The germline V gene encodes CDR1 SQVTM and CDR2 ANQGSEA. Study processing details: Estimation of nucleated cell counts relied on the amplification of reference gene primers. TCRdb keeps only in-frame clones here, not all; method: immunoSEQ multiplex PCR. V and J calls and clone size are those listed in that table; D and trimming were worked out from the DNA. The sample carries 150,000 to 200,000 clones, 70% to 90% recorded once.

V is TRBV29-1 and J is TRBJ2-2, with 10 positions matching TRBD2. The source of this sequence is a human donor in a cohort sampled during active COVID-19. The sequencing input was peripheral blood. The CDR3 DNA sequence: TGCAGCGTTGAACCCTCCCCAGCTAGCGGGAGATCCGGGGAGCTGTTTTTT. Its protein product is CSVEPSPASGRSGELFF.